This is a list of T cell receptor beta chains from one sample in a study. From the 5' RACE reads, TCRdb called clonotypes with MiXCR, one entry per CDR3 protein. Of over 45,000 distinct CDR3 sequences in the sample, roughly 28% are singletons; the top ten hold roughly 2.2%. The sequencing input was tumor-infiltrating Tregs sorted from the breast tumor. The receptors shown here come from a female donor with breast cancer. The CDR3 runs from the conserved cysteine through the conserved F or W. Size is omitted from some rows. Given values are once, few, many or a class for expanded clones.

clone_size v_call cdr3_aa
NA TRBV7-2 CASSSQGGETQYF
NA TRBV28 CASRPSTAQITDTQYF
few TRBV7-6 CASSLVDQPASEQYF
few TRBV15 CATSREGAQGTDTQYF
few TRBV12-3/TRBV12-4 CASSPGPLGGEQYF
few TRBV5-6 CASRFGQRQNYGYTF
few TRBV20-1 CSARAGLAGGNEQYF
few TRBV6-1 CASSELEKDNEQFF
NA TRBV7-3 CASSLDLARPTQYF
NA TRBV9 CASSVGDSKAFF
NA TRBV4-2 CAGSPGTFGNQPQHF
few TRBV9 CASSVRSERANSYNEQFF
many TRBV4-2 CASSPGTAETYTF
NA TRBV10-3 CAISDSTGGYNEQFF
NA TRBV3-1 CASSQDLRGGNSPLHF
medium-sized TRBV5-1 CASSSQRGGYNEQFF
NA TRBV2 CASSEEGGGPLHF
NA TRBV14 CASSQEVRLAGITDTQYF
NA TRBV5-6 CASSFRSTSSNEQFF
few TRBV4-2 CASSPGLAVSREETQYF
NA TRBV9 CASSVDTSCGYTF
NA TRBV12-3/TRBV12-4 CASSPTGDGELFF
NA TRBV29-1 CSVDGNTEAFF
NA TRBV4-3 CASSQVGRNEQYF
once TRBV7-3 CASSEIRVLNTEAFF
many TRBV7-2 CASSLAPATTSGRAYEQYF
many TRBV28 CASSSTGGVGAFF
few TRBV3-1 CASSLQGSETEAFF
NA TRBV12-3/TRBV12-4 CASGTGGGQPQHF
few TRBV6-2/TRBV6-3 CASRRTGGVNQPQHF
NA TRBV6-6 CATSRVGGELFF
many TRBV29-1 CSVSNGKRDTQYF
many TRBV9 CASSVAEEGRGLYYGYTF
NA TRBV5-1 CASSAPAGGKNTGELFF
NA TRBV29-1 CSASGQGWTLETQYF
few TRBV4-2 CASSQGGGLGANVLTF